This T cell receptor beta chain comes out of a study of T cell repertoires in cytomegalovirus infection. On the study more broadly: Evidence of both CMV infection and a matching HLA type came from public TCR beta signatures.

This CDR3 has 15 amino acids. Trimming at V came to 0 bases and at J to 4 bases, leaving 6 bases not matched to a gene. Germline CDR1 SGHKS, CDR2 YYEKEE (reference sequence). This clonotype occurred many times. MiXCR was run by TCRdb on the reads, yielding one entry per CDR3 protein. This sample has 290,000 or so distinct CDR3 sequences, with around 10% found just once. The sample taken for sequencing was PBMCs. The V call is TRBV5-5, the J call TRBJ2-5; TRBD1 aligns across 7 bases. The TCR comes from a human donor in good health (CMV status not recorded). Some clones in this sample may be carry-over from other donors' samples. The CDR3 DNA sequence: TGTGCCAGCAGCTTGGGGGGGACAGTTACAGAGACCCAGTACTTC. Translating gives CASSLGGTVTETQYF.